One and the same sample provided the 14 T cell receptor beta chains below, sequenced in a study of cytomegalovirus exposure and HLA in healthy donors. Both 60 Vbeta primers and 13 Jbeta primers went into the PCR. Using immunoSEQ multiplex PCR, the repertoire was profiled, and TCRdb retains in-frame clones only, with some absent. The data show roughly 200,000 clones, around 70% seen once. Sequencing used PBMCs. The source is a man in his forties or fifties in good health and CMV-seropositive.

This chain joins TRBV27 and TRBJ1-6; 9 nucleotides align to TRBD1. J was trimmed by 2 bases and V by 6 bases; bases with no gene match: 5. CDR1 and CDR2 (germline): MNHEY, SMNVEV (reference sequence). There are 16 residues in the CDR3. CDR3 sequence (DNA): TGTGCCAGCAGCCGGGACAGGGTCGCCTATAATTCACCCCTCCACTTT. Translated, it gives CASSRDRVAYNSPLHF.

V gene TRBV7-9 combines with J gene TRBJ1-2, with D unresolved. CDR3 size: 12 residues. The ends were cut back, 8 bases at V and 3 bases at J, with 10 bases in the middle. From germline, CDR1 is SEHNR and CDR2 FQNEAQ (reference sequence). The CDR3 protein is CASGPDYYGYTF. The CDR3 bases are TGTGCCAGCGGCCCAGACTACTATGGCTACACCTTC. The full variable domain, rest sourced from reference TRBV7-9 and TRBJ1-2, is DTGVSQNPRHKITKRGQNVTFRCDPISEHNRLYWYRQTLGQGPEFLTYFQNEAQLEKSRLLSDRFSAERPKGSFSTLEIQRTEQGDSAMYLCASGPDYYGYTFGSGTRLTVV.

This chain connects TRBV6-5 to TRBJ2-5; TRBD1 matches at 9 bases. The end of the DNA is better explained by TRBJ2-7, so the J call may be wrong. This CDR3 contains 15 residues. Germline values: CDR1 MNHEY, CDR2 SVGAGI. CDR3 protein: CASSRDREASYEQYF. The CDR3, as DNA: TGTGCCAGCAGCCGGGACAGGGAAGCATCCTACGAGCAGTACTTC.

The table lists this clone with a count of one. The V call is TRBV5-4, the J call TRBJ1-5; D remains ambiguous. Trimming took off 2 bases at V and 6 bases at J, with 6 bases between the two ends. CDR1 is SGHNT, CDR2 YYREEE, per germline (reference sequence). The CDR3 covers 12 residues. CDR3 in amino acids: CASSFDSQPQHF. The CDR3 nucleotides read TGTGCCAGCAGCTTCGATAGTCAGCCCCAGCATTTT.

The genes are TRBV27 and TRBJ2-3; tentatively, D is TRBD1 (5 bases). V was cut by 2 bases and J by 3 bases, with 18 bases left in between. This CDR3 has 17 amino acids. Germline V gene data show CDR1 as MNHEY and CDR2 as SMNVEV (reference sequence). DNA for the CDR3: TGTGCCAGCAGTTTAGGGGCACGCCCGCCAGGAACAGATACGCAGTATTTT. It is translated as CASSLGARPPGTDTQYF.

The CDR3 sequence: CASSPGGANTEAFF. As DNA, the CDR3 is TGTGCCAGCAGTCCCGGGGGGGCGAACACTGAAGCTTTCTTT. The V call is TRBV7-9, the J call TRBJ1-1, with D perhaps TRBD1 (6 bases). This CDR3 is built from 14 residues. V lost 6 bases and J 1 base, leaving 12 bases between the germline ends. CDR1 is SEHNR, CDR2 FQNEAQ, per germline (reference sequence).

CDR3 nucleotides: TGTGCCAGCAGCTTAACGGGGGGGCGCCGGAATGAGCAGTTCTTC. It encodes CASSLTGGRRNEQFF. V is TRBV5-4 and J is TRBJ2-1; 8 bases match TRBD2. V lost 2 bases and J lost 7; bases outside the gene matches: 8. Per germline, CDR1 SGHNT and CDR2 YYREEE (reference sequence). The CDR3 loop spans 15 amino acids.

The V call is TRBV5-6, the J call TRBJ1-2; 10 nucleotides match TRBD1. The CDR3 sequence is 17 residues long. Germline V gene lookup returns CDR1 SGHDT and CDR2 YYEEEE. Trimming at V came to 3 bases and at J to 5 bases, leaving 13 bases not matched to a gene. CDR3 residues: CASSYITGTGDPYGYTF. The DNA of the CDR3 is TGTGCCAGCAGCTATATAACCGGGACAGGGGATCCTTATGGCTACACCTTC.

The chain links TRBV7-8 to TRBJ2-2; tentative D call: TRBD1 (6 bases). The CDR3 covers 16 residues. Germline V lookup: CDR1 SGHVS, CDR2 FQNEAQ. Trimming removed 1 base from V and 4 bases from J, with 13 bases in between. The CDR3 DNA reads TGTGCCAGCAGCTTAGTAGAGGGGGATTCCACCGGGGAGCTGTTTTTT. This translates into CASSLVEGDSTGELFF.

This clone was counted only a few times. This chain joins TRBV5-1 and TRBJ1-2, with TRBD1 matching over 8 bases. Per germline, CDR1 SGHRS and CDR2 YFSETQ. V trimming: 0 bases; J trimming: 1 base; junction bases outside the gene matches: 2. The CDR3 is made up of 15 amino acids. Here the CDR3 reads CASSLGGQVNYGYTF. DNA of the CDR3: TGCGCCAGCAGCTTGGGGGGACAGGTTAACTATGGCTACACCTTC. The full variable domain, completed using reference TRBV5-1 and TRBJ1-2, is KAGVTQTPRYLIKTRGQQVTLSCSPISGHRSVSWYQQTPGQGLQFLFEYFSETQRNKGNFPGRFSGRQFSNSRSEMNVSTLELGDSALYLCASSLGGQVNYGYTFGSGTRLTVV.

V usage is TRBV5-4 and J usage is TRBJ2-3; no firm D call. Trimming took off 4 bases at V and 3 bases at J, with 6 bases between the two ends. This CDR3 is built from 12 residues. Germline CDR1 SGHNT, CDR2 YYREEE (reference sequence). The CDR3 sequence: CASSRDTDTQYF. The CDR3 DNA sequence: TGTGCCAGCAGCCGCGATACAGATACGCAGTATTTT.

This clone was counted between two and nine times. For the CDR3, the DNA is TGTGCCAGCAGCAGTCAGGGGGGCAGTTTTAATGAAAAACTGTTTTTT. As protein: CASSSQGGSFNEKLFF. J is TRBJ1-4 and V is TRBV7-6; 7 bases agree with TRBD1. From germline, CDR1 is SGHVS and CDR2 FNYEAQ. The ends lost 5 bases at V and 4 bases at J; junction bases unmatched: 10. The CDR3 consists of 16 residues.

V and J are TRBV11-3 and TRBJ2-5; D is perhaps TRBD2 (5 bases). The CDR3 has 14 residues. CDR1 is SGHNT, CDR2 YENEEA, per germline. Trimming pared 1 base from V and 6 bases from J, leaving 12 bases between. CDR3 region: CASSLGHSGKTQYF. CDR3 DNA sequence: TGTGCCAGCAGCTTAGGTCATTCGGGGAAGACCCAGTACTTC.

The chain has TRBV19 and TRBJ1-2; D is possibly TRBD1 (5 bases). With 10 bases removed from V and 7 bases from J, the gap between germline ends came to 19 bases. CDR3 size: 13 residues. The germline gives CDR1 LNHDA, CDR2 SQIVND (reference sequence). The CDR3 here is CATTWGESVGYTF. The CDR3 DNA is TGTGCCACAACTTGGGGGGAGTCTGTTGGCTACACCTTC.